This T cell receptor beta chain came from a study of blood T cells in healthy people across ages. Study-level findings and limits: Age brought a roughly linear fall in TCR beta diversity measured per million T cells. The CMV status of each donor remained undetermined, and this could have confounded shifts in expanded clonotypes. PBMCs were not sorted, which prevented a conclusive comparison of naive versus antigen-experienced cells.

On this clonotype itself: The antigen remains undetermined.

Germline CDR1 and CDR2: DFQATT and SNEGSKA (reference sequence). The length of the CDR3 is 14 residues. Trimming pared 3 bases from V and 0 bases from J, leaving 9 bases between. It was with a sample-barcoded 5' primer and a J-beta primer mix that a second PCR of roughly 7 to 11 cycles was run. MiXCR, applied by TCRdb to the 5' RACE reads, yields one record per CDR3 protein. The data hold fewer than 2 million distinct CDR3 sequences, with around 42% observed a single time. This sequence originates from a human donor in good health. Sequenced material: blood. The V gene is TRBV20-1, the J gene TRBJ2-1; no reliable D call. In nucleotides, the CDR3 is TGCAGTGCTAGTACATATCTCTCCTACAATGAGCAGTTCTTC. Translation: CSASTYLSYNEQFF.